This TCR beta chain came from a study of cytomegalovirus exposure and HLA in healthy donors. Study outcomes and limitations: A later analysis reported that several of the most significant clusters appeared to be linked to common viral pathogens, among them Epstein-Barr virus.

The PCR had 60 Vbeta and 13 Jbeta primers. The protocol was immunoSEQ multiplex PCR, while the TCRdb copy is restricted to in-frame clones and leaves out a portion. Among some 100,000 clones listed, roughly 70% were seen once. Per the germline V gene, CDR1 is MNHEY and CDR2 is SVGAGI. V lost 5 bases and J 0 bases, leaving 12 bases between the germline ends. The CDR3 covers 15 residues. About this clone: The antigen remains undetermined.

The material sequenced was PBMCs. This TCR came from a woman between 18 and 30 years old in good health and CMV-seropositive. The chain couples TRBV6-5 to TRBJ2-3, with D possibly being TRBD1 (6 bases). CDR3: CASSTTGLSTDTQYF. CDR3 nucleotide sequence: TGTGCCAGCAGTACGACAGGACTTAGCACAGATACGCAGTATTTT.